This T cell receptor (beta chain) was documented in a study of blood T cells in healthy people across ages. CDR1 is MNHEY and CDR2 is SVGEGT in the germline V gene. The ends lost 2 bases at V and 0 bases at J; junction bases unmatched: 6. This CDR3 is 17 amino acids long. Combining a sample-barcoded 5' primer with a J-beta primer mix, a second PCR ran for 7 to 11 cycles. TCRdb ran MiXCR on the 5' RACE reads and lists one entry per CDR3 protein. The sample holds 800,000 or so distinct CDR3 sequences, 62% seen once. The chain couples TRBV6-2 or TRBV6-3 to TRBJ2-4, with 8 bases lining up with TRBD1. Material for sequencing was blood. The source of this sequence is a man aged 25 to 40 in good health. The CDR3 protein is CASSYADRVVAKNIQYF. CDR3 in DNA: TGTGCCAGCAGTTACGCGGACAGGGTGGTAGCCAAAAACATTCAGTACTTC.